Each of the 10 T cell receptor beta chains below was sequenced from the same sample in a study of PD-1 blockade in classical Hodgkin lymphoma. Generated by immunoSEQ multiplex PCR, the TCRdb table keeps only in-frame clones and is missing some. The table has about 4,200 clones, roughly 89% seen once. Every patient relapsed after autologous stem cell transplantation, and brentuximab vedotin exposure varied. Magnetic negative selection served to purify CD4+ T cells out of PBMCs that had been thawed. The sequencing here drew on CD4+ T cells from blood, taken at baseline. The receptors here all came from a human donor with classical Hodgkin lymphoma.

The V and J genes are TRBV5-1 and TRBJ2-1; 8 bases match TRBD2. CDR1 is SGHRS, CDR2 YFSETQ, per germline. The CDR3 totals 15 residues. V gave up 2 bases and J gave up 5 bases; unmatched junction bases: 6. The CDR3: CASSFGREGNNEQFF. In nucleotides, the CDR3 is TGCGCCAGCAGCTTCGGACGGGAGGGGAACAATGAGCAGTTCTTC.

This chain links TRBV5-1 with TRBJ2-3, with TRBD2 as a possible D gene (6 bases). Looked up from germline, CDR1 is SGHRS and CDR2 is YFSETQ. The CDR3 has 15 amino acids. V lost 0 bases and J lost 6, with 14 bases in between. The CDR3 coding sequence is TGCGCCAGCAGCTTGGCACGGGGGTCCTCGGATACGCAGTATTTT. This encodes CASSLARGSSDTQYF.

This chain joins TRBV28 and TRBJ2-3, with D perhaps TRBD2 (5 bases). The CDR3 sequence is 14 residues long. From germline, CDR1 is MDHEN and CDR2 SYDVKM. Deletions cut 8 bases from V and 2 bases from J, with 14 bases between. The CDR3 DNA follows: TGTGCCAGCGCCGTGGCGGGTTCCACAGATACGCAGTATTTT. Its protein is CASAVAGSTDTQYF.

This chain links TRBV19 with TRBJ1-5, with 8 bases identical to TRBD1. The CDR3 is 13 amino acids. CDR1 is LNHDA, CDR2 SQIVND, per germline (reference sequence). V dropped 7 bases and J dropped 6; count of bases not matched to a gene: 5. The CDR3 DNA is TGTGCCAGTACGCCACAGGGGGGTCAGCCCCAGCATTTT. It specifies CASTPQGGQPQHF.

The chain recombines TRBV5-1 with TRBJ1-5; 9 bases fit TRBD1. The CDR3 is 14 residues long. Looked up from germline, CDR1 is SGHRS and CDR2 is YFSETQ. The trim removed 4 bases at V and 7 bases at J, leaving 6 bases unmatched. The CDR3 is CASSVGQGDQPQHF. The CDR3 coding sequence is TGCGCCAGCAGCGTGGGACAGGGAGACCAGCCCCAGCATTTT.

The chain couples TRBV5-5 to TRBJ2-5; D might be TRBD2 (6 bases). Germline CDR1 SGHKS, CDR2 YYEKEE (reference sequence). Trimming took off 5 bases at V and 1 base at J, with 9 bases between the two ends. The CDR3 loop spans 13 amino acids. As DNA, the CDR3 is TGTGCCAGCAGATCGGGGGTCCAAGAGACCCAGTACTTC. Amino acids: CASRSGVQETQYF.

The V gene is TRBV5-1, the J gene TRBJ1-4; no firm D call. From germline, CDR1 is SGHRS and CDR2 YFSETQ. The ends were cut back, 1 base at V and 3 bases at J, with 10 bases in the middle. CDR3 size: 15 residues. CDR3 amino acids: CASSLPGGANEKLFF. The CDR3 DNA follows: TGCGCCAGCAGCTTGCCCGGCGGAGCTAATGAAAAACTGTTTTTT.

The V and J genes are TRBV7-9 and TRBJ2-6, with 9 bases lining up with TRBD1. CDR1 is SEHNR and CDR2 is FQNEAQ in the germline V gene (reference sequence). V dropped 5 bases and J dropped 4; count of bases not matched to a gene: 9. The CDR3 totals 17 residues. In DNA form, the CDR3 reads TGTGCCAGCAGCCTCAGGACAGGGGCAGCCGGGGCCAACGTCCTGACTTTC. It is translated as CASSLRTGAAGANVLTF.

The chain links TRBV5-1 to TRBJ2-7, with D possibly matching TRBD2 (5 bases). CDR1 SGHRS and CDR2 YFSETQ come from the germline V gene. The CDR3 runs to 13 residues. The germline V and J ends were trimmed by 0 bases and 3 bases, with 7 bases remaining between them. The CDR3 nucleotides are TGCGCCAGCAGCTTGGACGGGGACTACGAGCAGTACTTC. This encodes CASSLDGDYEQYF.

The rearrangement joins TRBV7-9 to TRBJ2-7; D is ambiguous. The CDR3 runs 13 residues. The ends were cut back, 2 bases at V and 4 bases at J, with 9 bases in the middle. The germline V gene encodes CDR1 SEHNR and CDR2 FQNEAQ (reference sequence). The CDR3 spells CASSLPGRYEQYF. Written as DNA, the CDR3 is TGTGCCAGCAGCTTACCCGGAAGGTACGAGCAGTACTTC.